The T cell receptor (beta chain) described here comes from a study of cytotoxic CD8 clonotypes in ibrutinib-treated CLL. Across the study: A mean of around 260,000 productive templates and over 85,000 productive rearrangements was obtained per sample. Study-wide points: Shared public clonotypes were rare, and on treatment they either got smaller or stayed the same. The clonality went up when patients responded to ibrutinib and dropped back toward baseline at progression.

Deep sequencing aimed at 1 in 200,000 to 1 in 1 million T cells' resolution. The method was immunoSEQ multiplex PCR; TCRdb's version includes in-frame clones alone and lacks a portion of them. The sample has approximately 22,000 clones, approximately 74% seen once. This CDR3 spans 14 amino acids. Germline CDR1 reads SGHRS; CDR2 reads YFSETQ. V was pared by 6 bases and J by 5 bases, with 17 bases between. On this clone: The antigen is not known.

The chain is built from TRBV5-1 and TRBJ2-5, with D possibly matching TRBD2 (6 bases). Sequenced here: PBMCs, sampled before ibrutinib treatment. The clonotype comes from a human donor with chronic lymphocytic leukemia. CDR3 residues: CASTPAGSSETQYF. The CDR3 bases are TGCGCCAGCACCCCCGCGGGATCTTCGGAGACCCAGTACTTC.